Given below is one T cell receptor (beta chain) in context. Its matching antigen is unknown. CDR3 size: 11 residues. No DNA sequence was recorded. The germline gives CDR1 MNHEY, CDR2 SVGAGI. Approximately 11-patient cohort: around eleven active juvenile idiopathic arthritis patients, 3 polyarticular, 8 oligoarticular. Patients had median age around 11 years, range roughly 2.2-25. Assay used: immunoSEQ multiplex PCR; TCRdb lists only in-frame clones, some missing. With 9,500 to 10,000 clones in the sample, the ten largest clones hold less than 2%. The record originates from a study of synovial regulatory T cells in juvenile arthritis. Notes on the study in general: Blood Treg cells that were inflammation-associated showed lower TCR diversity than other blood Treg cells. Synovial Teff and blood CPL repertoires partially overlapped with iaTreg TCR repertoires, which were largely patient-private. iaTreg cells shared more CDR3 sequences with synovial Tregs than other blood Tregs did.

Sequencing was carried out using Treg cells from blood. The subset denotes: HLA-DR+ inflammation-associated blood Treg cells. The sequence derives from a donor younger than 30 with juvenile idiopathic arthritis. This chain uses TRBV6-5 with TRBJ2-7; absent DNA, TCRdb's TRBD2 call cannot be checked. CDR3 sequence reads: CASRRDYEQYF.